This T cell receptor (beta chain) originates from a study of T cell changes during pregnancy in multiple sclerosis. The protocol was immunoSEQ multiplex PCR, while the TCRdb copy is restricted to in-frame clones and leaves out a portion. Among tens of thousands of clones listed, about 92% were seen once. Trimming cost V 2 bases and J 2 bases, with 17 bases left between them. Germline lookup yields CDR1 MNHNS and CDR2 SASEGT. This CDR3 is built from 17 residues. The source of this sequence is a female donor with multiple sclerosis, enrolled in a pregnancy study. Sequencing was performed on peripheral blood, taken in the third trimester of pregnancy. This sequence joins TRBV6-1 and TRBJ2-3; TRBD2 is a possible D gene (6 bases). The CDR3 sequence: CASSEPFEAGSTDTQYF. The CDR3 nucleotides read TGTGCCAGCAGTGAACCCTTTGAAGCGGGCTCCACAGATACGCAGTATTTT.